Listed below are T cell receptor beta chains from one sample, sequenced in a study of CD8 T cells in Susac syndrome. TCRdb ran MiXCR on the immunoSEQ multiplex PCR reads and lists one entry per CDR3 protein. Among about 130,000 distinct CDR3 sequences listed, over 75% were seen once. The sample was CD8+ T cells from PBMCs. All receptors come from a human donor with multiple sclerosis. The CDR3 runs from the conserved cysteine through the conserved F or W. Each record gives: clone size, J gene, V gene, D gene, CDR3 protein, CDR3 DNA. A D gene is named only where the DNA matches it firmly. Some rows have no size entry. The others give once, few or many, or a class for an expanded clone.

size: NA
J: TRBJ1-4
V: TRBV12-3/TRBV12-4
D: NA
CDR3: CASSHRDEKLFF
DNA: TGTGCCAGCAGCCATCGAGACGAAAAACTGTTTTTT

size: NA
J: TRBJ1-1
V: TRBV19
D: NA
CDR3: CASSISGMNTEAFF
DNA: TGTGCCAGTAGTATCAGCGGGATGAACACTGAAGCTTTCTTT

size: few
J: TRBJ1-1
V: TRBV7-9
D: NA
CDR3: CASSLGFTEAFF
DNA: TGTGCCAGCAGTTTGGGATTCACTGAAGCTTTCTTT

size: NA
J: TRBJ1-2
V: TRBV5-1
D: NA
CDR3: CASSLDTDYGYTF
DNA: TGCGCCAGCAGCTTGGACACCGACTATGGCTACACCTTC

size: NA
J: TRBJ2-6
V: TRBV28
D: NA
CDR3: CASSPPRQALSSGANVLTF
DNA: TGTGCCAGCAGTCCACCCCGACAGGCCCTATCCTCTGGGGCCAACGTCCTGACTTTC

size: NA
J: TRBJ2-5
V: TRBV25-1
D: TRBD1
CDR3: CASSEWEGGHQETQYF
DNA: TGTGCCAGCAGTGAATGGGAAGGGGGCCACCAAGAGACCCAGTACTTC

size: NA
J: TRBJ2-6
V: TRBV12-3/TRBV12-4
D: NA
CDR3: CASSPGQSGANVLTF
DNA: TGTGCCAGCAGTCCTGGACAGTCTGGGGCCAACGTCCTGACTTTC

size: NA
J: TRBJ2-1
V: TRBV5-4
D: NA
CDR3: CASSPRETSYNEQFF
DNA: TGTGCCAGCAGCCCCCGAGAGACCTCCTACAATGAGCAGTTCTTC

size: NA
J: TRBJ1-1
V: TRBV4-3
D: NA
CDR3: CASSQEWGESTEAFF
DNA: TGCGCCAGCAGCCAAGAGTGGGGGGAAAGCACTGAAGCTTTCTTT

size: NA
J: TRBJ1-2
V: TRBV12-3/TRBV12-4
D: NA
CDR3: CASTLAEGANYGYTF
DNA: TGTGCCAGCACATTGGCCGAGGGGGCTAACTATGGCTACACCTTC

size: once
J: TRBJ2-1
V: TRBV20-1
D: NA
CDR3: CSAGYYNEQFF
DNA: TGCAGTGCGGGATACTACAATGAGCAGTTCTTC

size: NA
J: TRBJ2-5
V: TRBV20-1
D: TRBD2
CDR3: CSARPDLTSGRPFQETQYF
DNA: TGCAGTGCTAGACCTGATTTGACTAGCGGGCGACCTTTCCAAGAGACCCAGTACTTC

size: NA
J: TRBJ2-3
V: TRBV12-3/TRBV12-4
D: NA
CDR3: CASSPSFTDTQYF
DNA: TGTGCCAGCAGTCCCTCTTTCACAGATACGCAGTATTTT

size: NA
J: TRBJ1-2
V: TRBV25-1
D: NA
CDR3: CASSEFSGDGYTF
DNA: TGTGCCAGCAGTGAATTTTCGGGGGATGGCTACACCTTC

size: once
J: TRBJ1-5
V: TRBV18
D: TRBD1
CDR3: CASSPTGAGQPQHF
DNA: TGTGCCAGCTCACCGACAGGGGCAGGGCAGCCCCAGCATTTT

size: NA
J: TRBJ2-3
V: TRBV6-6
D: NA
CDR3: CASSYTGGPSDTQYF
DNA: TGTGCCAGCAGTTACACCGGGGGACCGTCAGATACGCAGTATTTT

size: NA
J: TRBJ2-3
V: TRBV6-5
D: NA
CDR3: CASSLLGMGTDTQYF
DNA: TGTGCCAGCAGTTTACTCGGGATGGGCACAGATACGCAGTATTTT

size: NA
J: TRBJ2-1
V: TRBV10-3
D: NA
CDR3: CAISEKSWVRYNEQFF
DNA: TGTGCCATCAGTGAGAAATCCTGGGTACGGTACAATGAGCAGTTCTTC

size: NA
J: TRBJ2-1
V: TRBV19
D: NA
CDR3: CASRDDNQYNEQFF
DNA: TGTGCCAGTAGAGATGACAACCAATACAATGAGCAGTTCTTC

size: NA
J: TRBJ1-4
V: TRBV2
D: TRBD1
CDR3: CATRQGADEKLFF
DNA: TGTGCCACTCGACAGGGGGCTGATGAAAAACTGTTTTTT

size: NA
J: TRBJ2-1
V: TRBV9
D: TRBD2
CDR3: CASSVGAGGPEQFF
DNA: TGTGCCAGCAGCGTAGGGGCGGGAGGGCCCGAGCAGTTCTTC

size: NA
J: TRBJ1-1
V: TRBV19
D: NA
CDR3: CASSPRKGLTNTEAFF
DNA: TGTGCCAGTAGTCCCCGGAAGGGGCTAACGAACACTGAAGCTTTCTTT

size: NA
J: TRBJ2-7
V: TRBV29-1
D: NA
CDR3: CSVEYGRPYEQYF
DNA: TGCAGCGTTGAATACGGGCGCCCCTACGAGCAGTACTTC

size: few
J: TRBJ2-1
V: TRBV6-1
D: NA
CDR3: CAISDPTGLDNEQFF
DNA: TGTGCCATCAGTGATCCGACAGGACTTGACAATGAGCAGTTCTTC

size: NA
J: TRBJ1-5
V: TRBV7-9
D: NA
CDR3: CASSPPPEDQPQHF
DNA: TGTGCCAGCAGCCCGCCCCCAGAAGATCAGCCCCAGCATTTT

size: NA
J: TRBJ1-2
V: TRBV15
D: NA
CDR3: CATSRLQGNYGYTF
DNA: TGTGCCACCAGCAGACTCCAGGGTAACTATGGCTACACCTTC

size: NA
J: TRBJ1-5
V: TRBV28
D: NA
CDR3: CASSWAVSSNQPQHF
DNA: TGTGCCAGCAGTTGGGCAGTTTCTAGCAATCAGCCCCAGCATTTT

size: NA
J: TRBJ1-6
V: TRBV4-1
D: NA
CDR3: CASQEADTYNSPLHF
DNA: TGCGCCAGCCAGGAGGCGGATACCTATAATTCACCCCTCCACTTT

size: NA
J: TRBJ2-7
V: TRBV12-3/TRBV12-4
D: NA
CDR3: CASSPPDTYEQYF
DNA: TGTGCCAGCAGTCCTCCGGACACCTACGAGCAGTACTTC

size: NA
J: TRBJ1-2
V: TRBV19
D: NA
CDR3: CASSIDLRTAYGYTF
DNA: TGTGCCAGTAGTATAGATCTAAGGACAGCTTATGGCTACACCTTC

size: NA
J: TRBJ1-1
V: TRBV27
D: NA
CDR3: CASSLNGGAEAFF
DNA: TGTGCCAGCAGTTTAAACGGCGGAGCTGAAGCTTTCTTT

size: NA
J: TRBJ2-7
V: TRBV10-3
D: TRBD1
CDR3: CAISGGTVFVGEQYF
DNA: TGTGCCATCAGTGGAGGGACAGTTTTCGTGGGCGAGCAGTACTTC

size: NA
J: TRBJ2-1
V: TRBV7-9
D: TRBD2
CDR3: CASSLYNGGRRYNEQFF
DNA: TGTGCCAGCAGCTTATACAACGGCGGGAGAAGATACAATGAGCAGTTCTTC

size: NA
J: TRBJ1-5
V: TRBV6-2/TRBV6-3
D: NA
CDR3: CASSYWDSNQPQHF
DNA: TGTGCCAGCAGTTACTGGGACAGCAATCAGCCCCAGCATTTT

size: NA
J: TRBJ1-1
V: TRBV11-2
D: NA
CDR3: CASSWEDTYTEAFF
DNA: TGTGCCAGCAGCTGGGAGGACACCTACACTGAAGCTTTCTTT

size: once
J: TRBJ1-2
V: TRBV12-3/TRBV12-4
D: NA
CDR3: CASSFSADDLYGYTF
DNA: TGTGCCAGCAGTTTTTCGGCGGATGATCTATATGGCTACACCTTC

size: NA
J: TRBJ2-7
V: TRBV6-5
D: TRBD1
CDR3: CASSYSGTASYEQYF
DNA: TGTGCCAGCAGTTACTCCGGGACAGCCTCCTACGAGCAGTACTTC

size: few
J: TRBJ1-2
V: TRBV6-5
D: TRBD1
CDR3: CASSSTGPKTGGGGYTF
DNA: TGTGCCAGCAGTTCGACAGGACCAAAAACAGGGGGTGGTGGCTACACCTTC